The 32 T cell receptor beta chains below were found in one sample sequenced in a study of blood T cell repertoires in COVID-19 (TCRdb year 2020). The method behind the library was the immunoSEQ multiplex PCR assay. Imported from immuneACCESS, the table was reduced by TCRdb to in-frame sequences with V and J called. These copies leave out some clones; in studies compared against another copy, an unresolved V gene accounts for under half, and the cause of the remainder is not known. Counted in this sample were approximately 320,000 clones; roughly 90% of them appeared once. Around 10% of the sample is taken by the ten largest. The sequenced sample consisted of peripheral blood. The receptors here all came from a woman in her 30s with COVID-19, enrolled during active disease.

The chain carries TRBV10-3 and TRBJ2-3; 7 bases are shared with TRBD2. V was clipped by 3 bases and J by 3 bases; unmatched bases: 3. CDR3 length: 14 residues. Germline CDR1 and CDR2: ENHRY and SYGVKD. CDR3 amino acids: CAISERGDTDTQYF. Written as DNA, the CDR3 is TGTGCCATCAGTGAACGGGGGGATACAGATACGCAGTATTTT.

This chain links TRBV28 with TRBJ1-5; the D gene is possibly TRBD1 (5 bases). In germline, CDR1 is MDHEN, CDR2 SYDVKM. This CDR3 spans 14 amino acids. Trimming pared 2 bases from V and 2 bases from J, leaving 7 bases between. Here the CDR3 reads CASSLIRGNQPQHF. The CDR3 bases are TGTGCCAGCAGTTTAATCAGGGGCAATCAGCCCCAGCATTTT.

The gene calls are TRBV5-1 and TRBJ1-2, with D perhaps TRBD1 (6 bases). This CDR3 is 15 amino acids long. The germline V gene has CDR1 SGHRS and CDR2 YFSETQ. The V gene lost 4 bases and the J gene lost 2 bases, with 15 bases spanning the gap. CDR3 residues: CASSPPDSLNYGYTF. CDR3 sequence (DNA): TGCGCCAGCAGCCCACCGGACAGTTTGAACTATGGCTACACCTTC.

The chain carries TRBV19 and TRBJ2-5; 9 bases fit TRBD1. CDR1 and CDR2 from the germline V gene are LNHDA and SQIVND (reference sequence). This CDR3 spans 13 amino acids. V lost 7 bases and J lost 5; bases outside the gene matches: 5. DNA for the CDR3: TGTGCCAGTAACAGGGGGCCTCGGGAGACCCAGTACTTC. It codes for CASNRGPRETQYF.

This clone came up a few times. This rearrangement joins TRBV5-1 to TRBJ2-7; weak D call: TRBD2 (5 bases). Looked up from germline, CDR1 is SGHRS and CDR2 is YFSETQ. V was shortened by 2 bases and J by 4 bases, with 13 bases between the two germline ends. The CDR3 totals 14 residues. The CDR3 loop is CASSLGSVGYEQYF. The CDR3 DNA reads as TGCGCCAGCAGCTTAGGTAGCGTGGGGTACGAGCAGTACTTC. Full variable domain (remainder filled in from reference TRBV5-1 and TRBJ2-7): KAGVTQTPRYLIKTRGQQVTLSCSPISGHRSVSWYQQTPGQGLQFLFEYFSETQRNKGNFPGRFSGRQFSNSRSEMNVSTLELGDSALYLCASSLGSVGYEQYFGPGTRLTVT.

This clone was seen more than once but under ten times. The chain combines TRBV2 with TRBJ1-3; 9 bases are shared with TRBD1. V lost 4 bases to trimming and J lost 9 bases; unmatched junction nucleotides: 10. CDR1 SNHLY and CDR2 FYNNEI come from the germline V gene. The CDR3 runs to 15 residues. CDR3 sequence reads: CASSGRGTGLSTIYF. The CDR3 DNA is TGTGCCAGCAGTGGACGGGGGACAGGGCTTTCCACCATATATTTT.

This sequence joins TRBV3-1 (or the pseudogene TRBV3-2) and TRBJ2-1; the D gene is possibly TRBD1 (7 bases). With 1 base removed from V and 0 bases from J, the gap between germline ends came to 13 bases. Germline loops: CDR1 LGHDT, CDR2 YNNKEL (reference sequence). The CDR3 spans 17 residues. The DNA for the CDR3 is TGTGCCAGCAGCCAAGTAGCAGGGGGGAACTCCTACAATGAGCAGTTCTTC. It specifies CASSQVAGGNSYNEQFF.

The chain recombines TRBV6-2 or TRBV6-3 with TRBJ2-7, with 8 bases that match TRBD1. The germline CDR1 and CDR2 sequences are MNHEY and SVGEGT. The CDR3 loop spans 17 amino acids. V was pared by 2 bases and J by 4 bases, with 13 bases of the junction left unmatched. CDR3 coding DNA: TGTGCCAGCAGTTACCGTCCCGGGACAGGTATCCGATACGAGCAGTACTTC. Translated: CASSYRPGTGIRYEQYF.

Only one count was recorded for this clone. Other DNA sequences of this sample code for an identical CDR3. The chain has TRBV4-2 and TRBJ2-5; TRBD2 aligns across 12 bases. In germline, CDR1 is LGHNA, CDR2 YNFKEQ. The CDR3 is 16 amino acids. V lost 4 bases and J lost 1; bases outside the gene matches: 4. The CDR3 loop is CASSRGTSGFQETQYF. As DNA, the CDR3 is TGTGCCAGCAGCCGAGGGACTAGCGGGTTCCAAGAGACCCAGTACTTC.

The V and J genes are TRBV6-5 and TRBJ1-1; D is possibly TRBD1 (5 bases). Germline V gene data show CDR1 as MNHEY and CDR2 as SVGAGI. V lost 7 bases to trimming and J lost 0 bases, with 15 bases between them. The CDR3 sequence is 15 residues long. As DNA, the CDR3 is TGTGCCAGCATCATCCACAGGTCCCTGAACACTGAAGCTTTCTTT. Translation gives CASIIHRSLNTEAFF.

The chain has TRBV6-6 and TRBJ2-7; 9 nucleotides align to TRBD1. The CDR3 is made up of 14 amino acids. Germline CDR1 reads MNHNY; CDR2 reads SVGAGI (reference sequence). Trimming took 2 bases from V and 10 from J; bases not matched to a gene: 9. The CDR3 spells CASSYVGGQGEQYF. For the CDR3, the DNA is TGTGCCAGCAGTTACGTTGGGGGACAGGGAGAACAGTACTTC.

This clone was observed once. The chain employs TRBV7-8 and TRBJ1-1; D might be TRBD1 (6 bases). Germline V gives CDR1 SGHVS, CDR2 FQNEAQ. This CDR3 comprises 17 residues. Trimming cost V 3 bases and J 3 bases, with 20 bases left between them. The CDR3 coding sequence is TGTGCCAGCAGCTTTGACCGGGACATGACCAGGTACACTGAAGCTTTCTTT. Its protein product is CASSFDRDMTRYTEAFF.

The J gene is TRBJ2-2, the V gene TRBV6-4; perhaps TRBD2 as D (7 bases). The CDR3 consists of 14 residues. Trimming pared 6 bases from V and 6 bases from J, leaving 14 bases between. Germline assignment: CDR1 MRHNA and CDR2 SNTAGT. The CDR3 DNA is TGTGCCAGCAGGAACCCGGGGGGCCCCGGGGAGCTGTTTTTT. It translates to CASRNPGGPGELFF.

The rearrangement joins TRBV14 to TRBJ2-1; D is perhaps TRBD2 (5 bases). Per germline, CDR1 SGHDN and CDR2 FVKESK. V dropped 0 bases and J dropped 10 bases, with 10 bases sitting between them. The CDR3 sequence is 13 residues long. The CDR3, as DNA: TGTGCCAGCAGCCAAGATCGACGCGGGGAGCAGTTCTTC. It is translated as CASSQDRRGEQFF.

This rearrangement joins TRBV27 to TRBJ2-5; TRBD1 matches at 9 bases. This CDR3 is 16 amino acids long. Germline CDR1 is MNHEY and CDR2 is SMNVEV (reference sequence). The V and J ends lost 0 bases and 5 bases, in that order; junction bases with no gene match: 7. The CDR3 is CASSLSPDRGSETQYF. The CDR3 DNA reads as TGTGCCAGCAGTTTATCGCCCGACAGGGGGAGTGAGACCCAGTACTTC.

The V and J genes are TRBV6-6 and TRBJ2-1, with TRBD2 matching over 11 bases. There are 14 residues in the CDR3. V dropped 6 bases and J dropped 6; count of bases not matched to a gene: 4. Germline CDR1 is MNHNY and CDR2 is SVGAGI (reference sequence). The CDR3, as DNA: TGTGCCAGCAGGGAGACTAGCGGGGCCAATGAGCAGTTCTTC. Protein sequence: CASRETSGANEQFF.

V gene TRBV5-6 combines with J gene TRBJ1-4; weak D call: TRBD1 (6 bases). The CDR3 loop spans 14 amino acids. Germline V gene data show CDR1 as SGHDT and CDR2 as YYEEEE. V dropped 3 bases and J dropped 7 bases, with 13 bases sitting between them. The DNA for the CDR3 is TGTGCCAGCAGCTCTCGTCGCAGGGGTGAAAAACTGTTTTTT. Its translation: CASSSRRRGEKLFF. The whole variable domain, remainder taken from reference TRBV5-6 and TRBJ1-4, is DAGVTQSPTHLIKTRGQQVTLRCSPKSGHDTVSWYQQALGQGPQFIFQYYEEEERQRGNFPDRFSGHQFPNYSSELNVNALLLGDSALYLCASSSRRRGEKLFFGSGTQLSVL.

This clone has just a few counts. This chain links TRBV2 with TRBJ2-5; 8 nucleotides line up with TRBD1. The length of the CDR3 is 15 residues. Germline V gene sequence: CDR1 SNHLY, CDR2 FYNNEI. The V and J ends lost 4 bases and 5 bases, in that order; junction bases with no gene match: 9. The CDR3 nucleotides read TGTGCCAGCAGTGTGTTACAGGGGGTAGGGGAGACCCAGTACTTC. Amino acid sequence: CASSVLQGVGETQYF.

In the case of this clone: Distinct nucleotide sequences in the sample also encode this CDR3. The gene calls are TRBV3-1 (or the pseudogene TRBV3-2) and TRBJ1-1; unclear D gene. Germline V gene data show CDR1 as LGHDT and CDR2 as YNNKEL (reference sequence). This CDR3 spans 12 amino acids. With 1 base removed from V and 3 bases from J, the gap between germline ends came to 3 bases. The CDR3 coding sequence is TGTGCCAGCAGCCAAGGGCACACTGAAGCTTTCTTT. Translation: CASSQGHTEAFF.

The V gene is TRBV27, the J gene TRBJ2-7; D is possibly TRBD1 (6 bases). V dropped 5 bases and J dropped 3 bases, with 14 bases sitting between them. The germline V gene encodes CDR1 MNHEY and CDR2 SMNVEV (reference sequence). The CDR3 is 14 amino acids. CDR3 amino acids: CASSTGTLLYEQYF. The CDR3 nucleotides are TGTGCCAGCAGTACCGGGACACTTCTCTACGAGCAGTACTTC.

The rearrangement links TRBV5-4 to TRBJ2-7; 8 bases line up with TRBD2. CDR3 size: 16 residues. Germline V lookup: CDR1 SGHNT, CDR2 YYREEE (reference sequence). V trimming: 4 bases; J trimming: 0 bases; junction bases outside the gene matches: 9. CDR3 DNA: TGTGCCAGCAGCATAGGACTAGCCCGCAACTCCTACGAGCAGTACTTC. Amino acids: CASSIGLARNSYEQYF.

The rearrangement joins TRBV3-1 (or the pseudogene TRBV3-2) to TRBJ2-3; 8 nucleotides align to TRBD2. This CDR3 spans 14 amino acids. Looked up from germline, CDR1 is LGHDT and CDR2 is YNNKEL (reference sequence). V lost 1 base to trimming and J lost 4 bases; unmatched junction nucleotides: 1. The CDR3 DNA reads as TGTGCCAGCAGCCAAGCGGGGGGGCCAGATACGCAGTATTTT. Its protein product is CASSQAGGPDTQYF.

This clone was seen once. This chain uses TRBV3-1 (or the pseudogene TRBV3-2) with TRBJ1-1; 7 bases agree with TRBD1. This CDR3 is built from 15 residues. CDR1 LGHDT and CDR2 YNNKEL come from the germline V gene (reference sequence). With 3 bases clipped from V and 3 bases from J, the junction kept 7 bases outside the gene matches. CDR3 region: CASSQRNRGDTEAFF. The CDR3 DNA is TGTGCCAGCAGCCAGAGGAACAGGGGAGACACTGAAGCTTTCTTT.

The chain couples TRBV5-4 to TRBJ2-3, with TRBD2 matching 12 bases. The CDR3 is 15 residues long. Germline loops: CDR1 SGHNT, CDR2 YYREEE (reference sequence). Trimming at V came to 2 bases and at J to 5 bases, leaving 3 bases not matched to a gene. CDR3: CASSFRLAGEDTQYF. In DNA, the CDR3 is TGTGCCAGCAGCTTCCGACTAGCGGGGGAAGATACGCAGTATTTT.

V is TRBV29-1 and J is TRBJ2-7; 8 bases fit TRBD2. The V and J ends lost 5 bases and 3 bases, in that order; junction bases with no gene match: 12. CDR3 length equals 15 residues. Looked up from germline, CDR1 is SQVTM and CDR2 is ANQGSEA. The CDR3 coding sequence is TGCAGCGTTTTCGGGGGGGACGCTCGTTTCTACGAGCAGTACTTC. This sequence encodes CSVFGGDARFYEQYF.

The V call is TRBV11-3, the J call TRBJ2-5, with D possibly matching TRBD2 (7 bases). V shed 5 bases and J shed 1 base, with 11 bases lying between them. The CDR3 has 14 residues. Germline values: CDR1 SGHNT, CDR2 YENEEA. The CDR3 coding sequence is TGTGCCAGCAGCGACCGGGGGGCCCAAGAGACCCAGTACTTC. Translated: CASSDRGAQETQYF.

The CDR3 loop reads CASSPPSHAVYEQYF. In nucleotides, the CDR3 is TGTGCCAGCAGCCCCCCGTCCCACGCAGTCTACGAGCAGTACTTC. The rearrangement joins TRBV7-9 to TRBJ2-7; D ambiguous. CDR1 is SEHNR and CDR2 is FQNEAQ in the germline V gene (reference sequence). The V end was cut by 5 bases, the J end by 3 bases, with 17 bases between. This CDR3 contains 15 residues.

The chain joins TRBV3-1 (or the pseudogene TRBV3-2) to TRBJ2-5; 8 nucleotides line up with TRBD2. Germline CDR1 LGHDT, CDR2 YNNKEL (reference sequence). The V gene end was trimmed by 4 bases and the J gene end by 5 bases; junction bases not matched to a gene: 6. The CDR3 has 14 residues. The CDR3 protein is CASSPQTGGETQYF. CDR3 in DNA: TGTGCCAGCAGCCCCCAGACGGGGGGGGAGACCCAGTACTTC.

The chain couples TRBV6-4 to TRBJ2-3; TRBD1 matches at 9 bases. The CDR3 runs 15 residues. The V and J ends lost 4 bases and 2 bases, in that order; junction bases with no gene match: 4. Germline V lookup: CDR1 MRHNA, CDR2 SNTAGT. The CDR3 DNA follows: TGTGCCAGCAGTGTGGGGACAGGGATCACAGATACGCAGTATTTT. It yields the protein CASSVGTGITDTQYF.

The J gene is TRBJ2-5, the V gene TRBV5-4, with unresolved D. V was clipped by 0 bases and J by 4 bases, with 13 bases between them. Germline CDR1 reads SGHNT; CDR2 reads YYREEE (reference sequence). This CDR3 spans 15 amino acids. CDR3 DNA: TGTGCCAGCAGCTTGGCCAATTTCGGGTCAGAGACCCAGTACTTC. It yields the protein CASSLANFGSETQYF.

CDR3 DNA: TGTGCCAGCAGCAAAATGGGACTAGCGGTCACAGATACGCAGTATTTT. Amino acids: CASSKMGLAVTDTQYF. The V and J genes are TRBV21-1 and TRBJ2-3; TRBD2 is the table's D call and was not checked against the DNA. TRBV21-1 is a known pseudogene. The CDR3 totals 16 residues.

The chain combines TRBV19 with TRBJ1-1, with D perhaps matching TRBD1 (6 bases). This CDR3 has 13 amino acids. V was trimmed by 10 bases and J by 0 bases, leaving 12 bases between them. CDR1 is LNHDA and CDR2 is SQIVND in the germline V gene (reference sequence). CDR3 coding DNA: TGTGCCACTAAACAGGGCATGAACACTGAAGCTTTCTTT. Protein product: CATKQGMNTEAFF.